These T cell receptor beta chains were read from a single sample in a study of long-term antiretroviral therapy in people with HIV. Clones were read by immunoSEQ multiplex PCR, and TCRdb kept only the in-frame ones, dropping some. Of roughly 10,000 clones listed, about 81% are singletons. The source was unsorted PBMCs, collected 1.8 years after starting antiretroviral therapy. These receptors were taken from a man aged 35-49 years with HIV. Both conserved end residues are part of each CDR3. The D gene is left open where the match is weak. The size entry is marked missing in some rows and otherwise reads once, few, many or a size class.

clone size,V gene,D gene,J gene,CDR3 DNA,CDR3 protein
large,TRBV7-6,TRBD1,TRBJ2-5,TGTGCCAGCAGCTTAGGCCCCGGGACAGGGGACCAAGAGACCCAGTACTTC,CASSLGPGTGDQETQYF
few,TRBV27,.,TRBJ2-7,TGTGCCAGCAGTTTAAAATGGCTTGAGACAGGCTCCTACGAGCAGTACTTC,CASSLKWLETGSYEQYF
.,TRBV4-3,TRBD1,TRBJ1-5,TGCGCCAGCAGCCAGGGACAGTACAATCAGCCCCAGCATTTT,CASSQGQYNQPQHF
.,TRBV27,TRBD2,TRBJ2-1,TGTGCCAGCAGTAAAGCGGGATGGGATGAGCAGTTCTTC,CASSKAGWDEQFF
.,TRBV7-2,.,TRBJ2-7,TGTGCCAGCAGCTTTGGATTCCCCTCCTACGAGCAGTACTTC,CASSFGFPSYEQYF
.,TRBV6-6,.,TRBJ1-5,TGTGCCAGCAGTCAGGTGGGTTGGAATCAGCCCCAGCATTTT,CASSQVGWNQPQHF
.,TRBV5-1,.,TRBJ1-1,TGCGCCAGCAGCTTTAACGGCTTGAACACTGAAGCTTTCTTT,CASSFNGLNTEAFF
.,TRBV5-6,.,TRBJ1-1,TGTGCCAGCAGCGGAAGCACTGAAGCTTTCTTT,CASSGSTEAFF
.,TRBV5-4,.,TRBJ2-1,TGTGCCAGCAGCTTTCAGGGCTCCTACAATGAGCAGTTCTTC,CASSFQGSYNEQFF
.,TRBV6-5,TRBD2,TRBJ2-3,TGTGCCAGCAGTTACGGGGGACTAGTGGCAGATACGCAGTATTTT,CASSYGGLVADTQYF
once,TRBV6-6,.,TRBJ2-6,TGTGCCAGCAGTTACTCGAGAGGGCCTGGGGCCAACGTCCTGACTTTC,CASSYSRGPGANVLTF
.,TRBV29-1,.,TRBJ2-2,TGCAGCGTATTGTGGGCATTATCGAACACCGGGGAGCTGTTTTTT,CSVLWALSNTGELFF
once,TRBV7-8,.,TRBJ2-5,TGTGCCAGCAGCTTTGAGGGGAGGGAGACCCAGTACTTC,CASSFEGRETQYF
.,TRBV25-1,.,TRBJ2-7,TGTGCCAGCAGTGTTCCCTTCACCAGGGAGCAGTACTTC,CASSVPFTREQYF
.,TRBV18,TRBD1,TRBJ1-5,TGTGCCAGCTCAGATACGGGACAGGGAAATCAGCCCCAGCATTTT,CASSDTGQGNQPQHF
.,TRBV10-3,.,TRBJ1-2,TGTGCCATCACTCTTCAGATTAACTATGGCTACACCTTC,CAITLQINYGYTF
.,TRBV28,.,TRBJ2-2,TGTGCCAGCAGTATTCAGCCCACCGGGGAGCTGTTTTTT,CASSIQPTGELFF
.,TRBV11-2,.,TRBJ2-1,TGTGCCAGCAGCTTGGGGGAGGTCTACAATGAGCAGTTCTTC,CASSLGEVYNEQFF
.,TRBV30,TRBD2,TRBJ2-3,TGTGCCTGGACGCGGGAGGGCACAGATACGCAGTATTTT,CAWTREGTDTQYF
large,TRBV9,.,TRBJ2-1,TGTGCCAGCAGCGTCCGCGGGGGCCCTTCCTACAATGAGCAGTTCTTC,CASSVRGGPSYNEQFF
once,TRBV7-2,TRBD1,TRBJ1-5,TGTGCCAGCAGCCCCTGGACAGGGACCAGCAATCAGCCCCAGCATTTT,CASSPWTGTSNQPQHF
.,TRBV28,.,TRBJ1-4,TGTGCCAGCAGGGAAGGGGGAGAAAGGGAAAAACTGTTTTTT,CASREGGEREKLFF
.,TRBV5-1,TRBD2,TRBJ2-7,TGCGCCAGCAGCCTCGGGGGGGACTTATACGAGCAGTACTTC,CASSLGGDLYEQYF
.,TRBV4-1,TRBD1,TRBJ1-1,TGCGCCAGCAGCCAAGATCTGGCAGGGGGCACTGAAGCTTTCTTT,CASSQDLAGGTEAFF
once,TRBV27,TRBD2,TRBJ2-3,TGTGCCAGCAGTTTAATCCCTAGCGGGGGAACAGATACGCAGTATTTT,CASSLIPSGGTDTQYF
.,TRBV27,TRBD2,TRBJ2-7,TGTGCCAGCAGTCCCCTCAGGACTAGCGGGCTTAACTACGAGCAGTACTTC,CASSPLRTSGLNYEQYF
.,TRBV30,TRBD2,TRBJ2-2,TGTGCCTGGAGCGGGGGGGGATACACCGGGGAGCTGTTTTTT,CAWSGGGYTGELFF
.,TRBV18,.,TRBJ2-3,TGTGCCAGCTCACCACCGTTCGCCGAGGTTACGCAGTATTTT,CASSPPFAEVTQYF
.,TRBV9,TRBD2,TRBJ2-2,TGTGCCAGCAGCGTAGTGGCTAGCGGGAGGGACAACACCGGGGAGCTGTTTTTT,CASSVVASGRDNTGELFF
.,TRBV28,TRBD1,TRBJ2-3,TGTGCCAGCAGTAGGACAGGATCGCAGTATTTT,CASSRTGSQYF
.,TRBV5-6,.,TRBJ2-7,TGTGCCAGCAGCTGGTGGTCGCGTCCCCCAGGGAACGAGCAGTACTTC,CASSWWSRPPGNEQYF
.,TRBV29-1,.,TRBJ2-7,TGCAGCGTTGAAGATTCCGGACAAGCCTACGAGCAGTACTTC,CSVEDSGQAYEQYF
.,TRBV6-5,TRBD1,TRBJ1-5,TGTGCCAGCAGAAGGACAGGGACGAGCAATCAGCCCCAGCATTTT,CASRRTGTSNQPQHF
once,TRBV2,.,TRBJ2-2,TGTGCCAGCAGTAACAGGAACACCGGGGAGCTGTTTTTT,CASSNRNTGELFF